This T cell receptor (beta chain) was captured by sequencing in a study of healthy donors' naive CD4 and CD8 T cells. Study-level results: The study did not address homeostatic proliferation effects in naive T cells.

TCR libraries were built from roughly 0.5 ug of total RNA by linear amplification. MiXCR, run by TCRdb on the reads, gives a single entry per CDR3 protein. Among some 190,000 distinct CDR3 sequences listed, about four fifths were seen once. On this clonotype: Its antigen is as yet unknown.

The origin of this receptor is a pool of human donors in good health; the sample pools cells from several healthy donors. The sample taken for sequencing was naive CD4+ and CD8+ T cells sorted from blood, pooled from several donors.

CDR3 protein: CASSLDVNYGYTF. As DNA, the CDR3 is TGTGCCAGTAGCCTGGACGTAAACTATGGCTACACCTTC. This sequence joins TRBV19 and TRBJ1-2; D is unresolved. The CDR3 sequence is 13 residues long. V was shortened by 6 bases and J by 2 bases, with 10 bases between the two germline ends. From germline, CDR1 is LNHDA and CDR2 SQIVND (reference sequence).